This T cell receptor (beta chain) was documented in a study of blood T cells in healthy people across ages. Total RNA, at least 5 micrograms per sample, was extracted from PBMCs. The CDR3 is made up of 14 amino acids. Trimming left V 0 bases short and J 8 bases short, with 13 bases between. Looked up from germline, CDR1 is LGHNA and CDR2 is YSLEER. The authors ran a second PCR of roughly 6 to 11 cycles using a sample-barcoded 5' primer and a J-beta primer mix. Every sample produced at least 2.5 million CDR3-containing paired-end reads. TCRdb re-called the 5' RACE reads with MiXCR, one entry per CDR3 protein. The data contain 1.4 million or so distinct CDR3 sequences, approximately 39% of them singletons.

The sequenced material came from blood. The J gene is TRBJ1-1, the V gene TRBV4-3, with D hard to call. This clonotype was sampled from a woman aged 18-29 years in good health. The CDR3 coding sequence is TGCGCCAGCAGCCAAGAAGTGCCTCACTCAGAAGCTTTCTTT. Its protein product is CASSQEVPHSEAFF.